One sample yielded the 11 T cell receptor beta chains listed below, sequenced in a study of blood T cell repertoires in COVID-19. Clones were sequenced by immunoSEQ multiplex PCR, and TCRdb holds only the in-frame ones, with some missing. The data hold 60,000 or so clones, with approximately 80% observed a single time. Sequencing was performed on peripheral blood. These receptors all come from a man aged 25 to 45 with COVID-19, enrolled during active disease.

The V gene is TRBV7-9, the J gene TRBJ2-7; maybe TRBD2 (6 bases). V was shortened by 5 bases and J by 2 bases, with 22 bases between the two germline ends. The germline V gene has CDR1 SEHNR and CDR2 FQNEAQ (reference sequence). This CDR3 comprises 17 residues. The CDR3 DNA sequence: TGTGCCAGCAGCCAAACTAATAGCGGACTTAGGGCCTACGAGCAGTACTTC. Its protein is CASSQTNSGLRAYEQYF.

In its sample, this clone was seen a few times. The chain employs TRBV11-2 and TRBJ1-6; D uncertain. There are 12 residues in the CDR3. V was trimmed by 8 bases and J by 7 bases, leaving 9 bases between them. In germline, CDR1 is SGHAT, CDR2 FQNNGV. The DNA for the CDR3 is TGTGCCAGCCGGGATACAAATTCACCCCTCCACTTT. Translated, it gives CASRDTNSPLHF.

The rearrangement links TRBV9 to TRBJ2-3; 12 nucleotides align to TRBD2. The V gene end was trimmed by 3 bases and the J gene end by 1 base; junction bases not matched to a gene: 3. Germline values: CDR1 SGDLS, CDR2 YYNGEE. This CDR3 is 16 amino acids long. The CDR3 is CASSASGGEGTDTQYF. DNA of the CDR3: TGTGCCAGCAGCGCTAGCGGGGGGGAGGGCACAGATACGCAGTATTTT.

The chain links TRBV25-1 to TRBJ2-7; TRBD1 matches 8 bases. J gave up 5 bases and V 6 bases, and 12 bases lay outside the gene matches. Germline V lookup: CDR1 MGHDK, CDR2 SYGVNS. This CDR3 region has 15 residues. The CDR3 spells CASRRDWTGNDEQYF. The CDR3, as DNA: TGTGCCAGCAGGAGAGATTGGACAGGGAATGACGAGCAGTACTTC.

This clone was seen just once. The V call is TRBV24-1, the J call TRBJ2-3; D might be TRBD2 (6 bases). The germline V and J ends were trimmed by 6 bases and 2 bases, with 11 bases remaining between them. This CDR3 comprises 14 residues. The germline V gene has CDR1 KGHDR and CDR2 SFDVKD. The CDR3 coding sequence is TGTGCCACCAGTCGGCGGGACCTCACAGATACGCAGTATTTT. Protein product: CATSRRDLTDTQYF.

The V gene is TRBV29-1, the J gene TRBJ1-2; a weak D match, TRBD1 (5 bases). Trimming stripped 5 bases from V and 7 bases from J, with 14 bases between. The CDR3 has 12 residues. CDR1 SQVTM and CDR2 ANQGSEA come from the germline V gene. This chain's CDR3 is CSVRTGGFGYTF. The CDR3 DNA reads TGCAGCGTTCGGACGGGGGGATTTGGCTACACCTTC.

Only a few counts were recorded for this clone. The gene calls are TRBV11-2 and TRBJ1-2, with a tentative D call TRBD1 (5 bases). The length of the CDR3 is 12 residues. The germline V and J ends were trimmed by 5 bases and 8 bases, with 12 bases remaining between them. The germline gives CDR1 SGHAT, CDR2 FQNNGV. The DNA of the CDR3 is TGTGCCAGCAGCATAAGGGGAGGGGGCTACACCTTC. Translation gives CASSIRGGGYTF.

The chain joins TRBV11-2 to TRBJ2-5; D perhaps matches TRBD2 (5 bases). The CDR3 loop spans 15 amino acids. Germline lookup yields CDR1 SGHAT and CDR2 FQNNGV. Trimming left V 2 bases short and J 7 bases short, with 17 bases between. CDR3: CASSLYEGLGGTQYF. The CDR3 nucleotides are TGTGCCAGCAGCTTATATGAGGGCCTGGGCGGGACCCAGTACTTC.

The DNA of the CDR3 is TGTGCCAGCAGTTACTCCTCCGGGACAGCCTACACTGAAGCTTTCTTT. This encodes CASSYSSGTAYTEAFF. This sequence joins TRBV6-5 and TRBJ1-1, with 7 bases that match TRBD1. V was clipped by 0 bases and J by 3 bases; unmatched bases: 7. Germline CDR1 MNHEY, CDR2 SVGAGI. The CDR3 spans 16 residues.

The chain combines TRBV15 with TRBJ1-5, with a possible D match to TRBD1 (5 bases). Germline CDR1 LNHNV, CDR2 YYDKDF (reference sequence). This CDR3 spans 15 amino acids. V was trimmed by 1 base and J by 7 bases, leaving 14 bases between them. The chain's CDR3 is CATSRGRGGGQPQHF. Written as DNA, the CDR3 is TGTGCCACCAGCAGAGGTCGCGGCGGGGGGCAGCCCCAGCATTTT. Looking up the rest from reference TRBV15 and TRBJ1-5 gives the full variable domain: DAMVIQNPRYQVTQFGKPVTLSCSQTLNHNVMYWYQQKSSQAPKLLFHYYDKDFNNEADTPDNFQSRRPNTSFCFLDIRSPGLGDTAMYLCATSRGRGGGQPQHFGDGTRLSIL.

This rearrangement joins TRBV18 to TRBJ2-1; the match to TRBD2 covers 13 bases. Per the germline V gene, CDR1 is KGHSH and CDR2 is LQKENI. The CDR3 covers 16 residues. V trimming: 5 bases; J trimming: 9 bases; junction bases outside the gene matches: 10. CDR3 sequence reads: CASSSGLAGALGEQFF. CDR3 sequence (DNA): TGTGCCAGCTCATCCGGACTAGCGGGAGCTCTAGGTGAGCAGTTCTTC.